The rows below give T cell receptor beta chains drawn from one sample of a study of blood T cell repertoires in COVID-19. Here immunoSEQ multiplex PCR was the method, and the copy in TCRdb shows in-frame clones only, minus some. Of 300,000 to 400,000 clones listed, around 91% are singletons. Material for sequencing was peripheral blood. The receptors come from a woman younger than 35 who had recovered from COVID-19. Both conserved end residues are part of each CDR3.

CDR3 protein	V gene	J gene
CASSLEGLAGATGELFF	TRBV11-3	TRBJ2-2
CAIRPGISMNTEAFF	TRBV10-3	TRBJ1-1
CASSPIAGERAETQYF	TRBV4-1	TRBJ2-5
CASSSDRGTEAFF	TRBV7-9	TRBJ1-1
CASSQDSGSGNTIYF	TRBV4-1	TRBJ1-3
CASSPRAVNEKLFF	TRBV11-2	TRBJ1-4
CASLTGTGIRDYGYTF	TRBV12-5	TRBJ1-2
CASSLDLGSEAFF	TRBV11-2	TRBJ1-1
CASSNRVGYGYTF	TRBV6-2/TRBV6-3	TRBJ1-2
CSDSGTGRNFF	TRBV29-1	TRBJ1-1
CASSIVGTVYNEQFF	TRBV19	TRBJ2-1
CASFSQDQPQHF	TRBV6-5	TRBJ1-5
CASSFLDGGSYNEQFF	TRBV5-1	TRBJ2-1
CASSLGGDTEAFF	TRBV5-1	TRBJ1-1
CASSQDWAGKDTEAFF	TRBV4-3	TRBJ1-1
CASSYYGVGTDTQYF	TRBV6-5	TRBJ2-3
CASSSVEGDNEQFF	TRBV7-9	TRBJ2-1
CASSLRQGSNTEAFF	TRBV7-2	TRBJ1-1
CASSPGTGTYGYTF	TRBV6-6	TRBJ1-2
CASSLGQGSNTEAFF	TRBV11-2	TRBJ1-1
CASSRMLVADTQYF	TRBV6-2/TRBV6-3	TRBJ2-3
CASSFGGSSNEQFF	TRBV6-2/TRBV6-3	TRBJ2-1
CASRARTLTSTGELFF	TRBV10-2	TRBJ2-2
CASSQIKGGHVNTEAFF	TRBV14	TRBJ1-1
CASSSDSRGEGNQPQHF	TRBV7-9	TRBJ1-5
CASSLTGDNSPLHF	TRBV5-4	TRBJ1-6
CASSIDKAGGYNEQFF	TRBV19	TRBJ2-1
CASSLQKTEAFF	TRBV2	TRBJ1-1
CASPGINSKTQYF	TRBV5-6	TRBJ2-5
CASSLPERDTTNYGYTF	TRBV7-9	TRBJ1-2
CASSSSGRAGGANVLTF	TRBV19	TRBJ2-6
CAWSVIQAHNSPLHF	TRBV30	TRBJ1-6
CASSLGGLANYNEQFF	TRBV13	TRBJ2-1